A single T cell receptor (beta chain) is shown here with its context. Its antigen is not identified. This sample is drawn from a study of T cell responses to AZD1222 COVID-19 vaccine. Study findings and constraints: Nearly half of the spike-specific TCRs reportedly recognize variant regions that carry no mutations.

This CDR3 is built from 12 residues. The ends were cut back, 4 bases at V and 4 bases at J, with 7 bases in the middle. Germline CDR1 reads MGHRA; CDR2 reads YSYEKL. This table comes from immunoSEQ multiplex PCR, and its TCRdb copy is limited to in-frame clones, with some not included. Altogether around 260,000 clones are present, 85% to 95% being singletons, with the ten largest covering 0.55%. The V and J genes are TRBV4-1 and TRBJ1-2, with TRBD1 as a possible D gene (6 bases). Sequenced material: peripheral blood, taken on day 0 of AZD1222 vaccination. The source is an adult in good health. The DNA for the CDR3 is TGCGCCAGCAGCCGGGGGGCCTATGGCTACACCTTC. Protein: CASSRGAYGYTF.